The 21 T cell receptor beta chains below come from one sample, sequenced in a study of STAT5B mutations in CD4+ large granular lymphocyte leukemia. Repertoires were generated with immunoSEQ multiplex PCR, while TCRdb's copy carries only in-frame clones and drops some. The sample lists about 32,000 clones, around 73% seen once, with 2.5% in the top ten. Sequenced sample: CD4+ T cells from blood buffy coats. These TCRs come from a human donor in good health.

CDR3 sequence reads: CASGLTLLGGGTGELFF. DNA for the CDR3: TGTGCTAGTGGTTTGACCCTTCTTGGAGGGGGGACCGGGGAGCTGTTTTTT. The chain recombines TRBV12-5 with TRBJ2-2, with D perhaps TRBD1 or TRBD2 (6 bases each). The CDR3 covers 17 residues. CDR1 is LGHNT, CDR2 FRNRAP, per germline. V shed 2 bases and J shed 5 bases, with 18 bases lying between them. Together with reference TRBV12-5 and TRBJ2-2, the CDR3 gives the full variable domain: DARVTQTPRHKVTEMGQEVTMRCQPILGHNTVFWYRQTMMQGLELLAYFRNRAPLDDSGMPKDRFSAEMPDATLATLKIQPSEPRDSAVYFCASGLTLLGGGTGELFFGEGSRLTVL.

The chain joins TRBV7-8 to TRBJ2-5; no clear D. V was trimmed by 8 bases and J by 4 bases, leaving 14 bases between them. CDR3 length: 13 amino acids. The germline CDR1 and CDR2 sequences are SGHVS and FQNEAQ. The chain's CDR3 is CASRQGWSETQYF. The CDR3 DNA sequence: TGTGCCAGCCGCCAAGGGTGGTCAGAGACCCAGTACTTC.

The chain couples TRBV30 to TRBJ1-6; no reliable D call. The germline CDR1 and CDR2 sequences are GTSNPN and SVGIG (reference sequence). V was cut by 4 bases and J by 2 bases, with 21 bases left in between. The CDR3 length is 18 residues. The CDR3 spells CAWTINRAPGAYNSPLHF. The DNA of the CDR3 is TGTGCCTGGACTATTAACCGGGCCCCCGGGGCCTATAATTCACCCCTCCACTTT.

The rearrangement joins TRBV19 to TRBJ2-7; 8 bases align to TRBD1. V shed 0 bases and J 8 bases; nucleotides not matched to a gene: 12. Germline V CDR1 and CDR2: LNHDA, SQIVND (reference sequence). The CDR3 covers 16 residues. The CDR3 DNA is TGTGCCAGTAGTATAGATCGGCCAGGGGGCACGATTCAGCAGTACTTC. As protein: CASSIDRPGGTIQQYF.

The chain recombines TRBV7-2 with TRBJ2-6, with a possible D match to TRBD1 (5 bases). V shed 6 bases and J shed 1 base, with 10 bases lying between them. This CDR3 contains 15 residues. The germline gives CDR1 SGHTA, CDR2 FQGNSA. In nucleotides, the CDR3 is TGTGCCAGCAGGTCACAGGTGTCTGGGGCCAACGTCCTGACTTTC. Its protein product is CASRSQVSGANVLTF.

There are a few counts of this clone. This rearrangement joins TRBV7-9 to TRBJ2-3, with 13 bases lining up with TRBD2. Germline V gives CDR1 SEHNR, CDR2 FQNEAQ (reference sequence). V trimming: 4 bases; J trimming: 0 bases; junction bases outside the gene matches: 7. The CDR3 extends over 18 amino acids. The CDR3 nucleotides are TGTGCCAGCAGCTCGGGGACTAGCGGGGACTCTAGCACAGATACGCAGTATTTT. Translated, it gives CASSSGTSGDSSTDTQYF. Filled out from reference TRBV7-9 and TRBJ2-3, the complete variable domain reads DTGVSQNPRHKITKRGQNVTFRCDPISEHNRLYWYRQTLGQGPEFLTYFQNEAQLEKSRLLSDRFSAERPKGSFSTLEIQRTEQGDSAMYLCASSSGTSGDSSTDTQYFGPGTRLTVL.

The rearrangement links TRBV28 to TRBJ1-5; D not certain. V was trimmed by 3 bases and J by 3 bases, leaving 6 bases between them. Germline V gives CDR1 MDHEN, CDR2 SYDVKM. The CDR3 contains 13 residues. CDR3 sequence (DNA): TGTGCCAGCAGTTTGGTAAACAATCAGCCCCAGCATTTT. Translating gives CASSLVNNQPQHF.

The V call is TRBV2, the J call TRBJ2-1; 10 positions match TRBD2. This CDR3 region has 14 residues. Trimming removed 6 bases from V and 7 bases from J; junction bases left unmatched: 6. Germline assignment: CDR1 SNHLY and CDR2 FYNNEI. The CDR3 sequence: CASRGAGGGNEQFF. The CDR3 coding sequence is TGTGCCAGCAGAGGAGCGGGAGGGGGGAATGAGCAGTTCTTC.

The chain employs TRBV28 and TRBJ2-3, with a possible D match to TRBD2 (6 bases). The ends were cut back, 5 bases at V and 7 bases at J, with 25 bases in the middle. This CDR3 is built from 17 residues. Germline lookup yields CDR1 MDHEN and CDR2 SYDVKM. The CDR3 nucleotides read TGTGCCAGCAGTCCCGGGACCCACCCCCGGGGACTTTATACGCAGTATTTT. This codes for CASSPGTHPRGLYTQYF.

This sequence joins TRBV5-8 and TRBJ2-5, with 10 bases lining up with TRBD1. The CDR3 is made up of 14 amino acids. Trimming took 2 bases from V and 4 from J; bases not matched to a gene: 2. The germline gives CDR1 SGHTS, CDR2 YDEGEE. The CDR3 spells CASSFGQGGETQYF. The CDR3 DNA is TGTGCCAGCAGCTTCGGACAGGGGGGAGAGACCCAGTACTTC.

The V and J genes are TRBV6-1 and TRBJ2-3; D gene unclear. This CDR3 contains 15 residues. Germline-derived CDR1 and CDR2 are MNHNS and SASEGT. V was clipped by 5 bases and J by 3 bases, with 15 bases between them. Written as DNA, the CDR3 is TGTGCCAGCAGTCCCGGGCCCACGCGGACAGATACGCAGTATTTT. Translated: CASSPGPTRTDTQYF.

The chain has TRBV7-2 and TRBJ2-5; D uncertain. This CDR3 comprises 11 residues. In germline, CDR1 is SGHTA, CDR2 FQGNSA. Trimming took 5 bases from V and 1 from J, leaving 2 bases between them. CDR3 bases: TGTGCCAGCAGCCCCCAAGAGACCCAGTACTTC. This encodes CASSPQETQYF.

This chain joins TRBV5-6 and TRBJ2-7, with 10 bases lining up with TRBD1. The CDR3 is 13 residues long. Germline V gene lookup returns CDR1 SGHDT and CDR2 YYEEEE. Trimming took 1 base from V and 11 from J; bases not matched to a gene: 6. The CDR3 DNA reads as TGTGCCAGCAGCTTGTATTCCGGGACAGGGGAGTACTTC. Translation gives CASSLYSGTGEYF.

This clone was counted only a few times. The CDR3 here is CASSVKGGSSPQHF. The CDR3 coding sequence is TGTGCCAGCAGCGTAAAGGGCGGTTCCTCGCCCCAGCATTTT. The rearrangement joins TRBV9 to TRBJ1-5; D is undetermined. V was trimmed by 1 base and J by 9 bases, leaving 14 bases between them. The CDR3 consists of 14 residues. Per the germline V gene, CDR1 is SGDLS and CDR2 is YYNGEE.

The chain carries TRBV19 and TRBJ2-2; TRBD2 matches at 8 bases. The CDR3 is 15 amino acids. V was clipped by 5 bases and J by 6 bases; unmatched bases: 8. Germline assignment: CDR1 LNHDA and CDR2 SQIVND (reference sequence). CDR3 bases: TGTGCCAGTAGTGTTACGGGAGGGCGAGCCGGGGAGCTGTTTTTT. It codes for CASSVTGGRAGELFF.

The gene calls are TRBV6-1 and TRBJ1-2; TRBD1 aligns across 8 bases. With V trimmed by 5 bases and J by 10 bases, 12 bases remained unmatched. This CDR3 is 14 amino acids long. The V gene's germline CDR1 is MNHNS and CDR2 SASEGT. Here the CDR3 DNA reads TGTGCCAGCAGTCTCCAGGACAGGGAGGGCGACTACACCTTC. Residues: CASSLQDREGDYTF.

The J gene is TRBJ1-4, the V gene TRBV5-1, with D maybe TRBD1 (5 bases). Germline V gene data show CDR1 as SGHRS and CDR2 as YFSETQ. CDR3 length: 14 amino acids. Between the trimmed V and J ends, which lost 1 base and 5 bases, there was a span of 9 bases. The CDR3 is CASSLWTPNEKLFF. CDR3 DNA: TGCGCCAGCAGCTTGTGGACACCCAATGAAAAACTGTTTTTT.

The J gene is TRBJ2-2, the V gene TRBV29-1; D possibly corresponds to TRBD1 (5 bases). CDR1 and CDR2 from the germline V gene are SQVTM and ANQGSEA. V was pared by 4 bases and J by 8 bases, with 8 bases between. The CDR3 runs 11 residues. CDR3 in DNA: TGCAGCGTTGGGGGCTATGGGGAGCTGTTTTTT. This gives the protein CSVGGYGELFF.

The CDR3, as DNA: TGTGCCAGCAGTTTATTGGCTGACCCTGGGAAACTGTTTTTT. Translated, it gives CASSLLADPGKLFF. J is TRBJ1-4 and V is TRBV27, with unresolved D. Trimming took off 1 base at V and 11 bases at J, with 14 bases between the two ends. The CDR3 is 14 amino acids. In germline, CDR1 is MNHEY, CDR2 SMNVEV (reference sequence).

This clone was seen a handful of times. The V call is TRBV7-9, the J call TRBJ2-2, with D possibly called TRBD1 or TRBD2 (5 bases each). Trimming cost V 7 bases and J 0 bases, with 12 bases left between them. CDR1 SEHNR and CDR2 FQNEAQ come from the germline V gene (reference sequence). The CDR3 is 15 residues long. Here the CDR3 reads CASTIGASNTGELFF. In DNA, the CDR3 is TGTGCCAGCACCATCGGGGCCTCGAACACCGGGGAGCTGTTTTTT.

This clone appeared a few times. This sequence joins TRBV5-8 and TRBJ2-7, with TRBD1 matching 9 bases. The trim removed 3 bases at V and 5 bases at J, leaving 6 bases unmatched. This CDR3 comprises 14 residues. Germline V gives CDR1 SGHTS, CDR2 YDEGEE. Here the CDR3 DNA reads TGTGCCAGCAGCTGGGGGACAGGGCTAAACGAGCAGTACTTC. Translation gives CASSWGTGLNEQYF.